Listed here are 30 T cell receptor beta chains from one sample, sequenced in a study of beta chain features in type 1 diabetes. Every bit of the isolated RNA underwent reverse transcription, so sequencing read expressed TCRB transcripts. Generated by immunoSEQ multiplex PCR, the TCRdb table keeps only in-frame clones and is missing some. The sample lists about 320,000 clones, less than 15% occurring once. The sequencing sample was made of central memory CD4+ T cells from blood. The receptors shown here come from a man in his thirties or forties in good health.

The chain carries TRBV29-1 and TRBJ2-3, with 8 bases fitting TRBD2. The CDR3 has 12 residues. Germline assignment: CDR1 SQVTM and CDR2 ANQGSEA. V trimming: 8 bases; J trimming: 2 bases; junction bases outside the gene matches: 3. The CDR3 sequence: CSYGGVTDTQYF. Here the CDR3 DNA reads TGCAGCTACGGGGGGGTCACAGATACGCAGTATTTT.

The chain links TRBV9 to TRBJ2-3; no reliable D call. Germline V gives CDR1 SGDLS, CDR2 YYNGEE. The V end was cut by 3 bases, the J end by 6 bases, with 14 bases between. The CDR3 runs 14 residues. The DNA for the CDR3 is TGTGCCAGCAGCGCCTTATCGAGTGGCGATACGCAGTATTTT. This encodes CASSALSSGDTQYF.

The chain joins TRBV5-6 to TRBJ2-7; TRBD2 matches at 11 bases. Germline V lookup: CDR1 SGHDT, CDR2 YYEEEE. V shed 0 bases and J 3 bases; nucleotides not matched to a gene: 8. The length of the CDR3 is 17 residues. The CDR3 region has the DNA TGTGCCAGCAGCTTGGCTAATTGGGGACTAGCGGTCTACGAGCAGTACGTC. Protein: CASSLANWGLAVYEQYV.

There are a few counts of this clone. This chain connects TRBV15 to TRBJ1-1; D gene unclear. The germline V gene has CDR1 LNHNV and CDR2 YYDKDF (reference sequence). V was pared by 1 base and J by 1 base, with 10 bases between. The CDR3 totals 15 residues. CDR3 residues: CATSRVRSRNTEAFF. CDR3 DNA sequence: TGTGCCACCAGCAGAGTAAGATCACGGAACACTGAAGCTTTCTTT.

This clone was seen only a few times. The V gene is TRBV5-1, the J gene TRBJ1-1; TRBD1 might be the D (6 bases). Germline CDR1 is SGHRS and CDR2 is YFSETQ. The CDR3 runs to 15 residues. Trimming removed 0 bases from V and 1 base from J, with 10 bases in between. The CDR3, as DNA: TGCGCCAGCAGCTTGGTCGGGGGGGCGAACACTGAAGCTTTCTTT. This sequence encodes CASSLVGGANTEAFF.

The table lists this clone with a few counts. V usage is TRBV30 and J usage is TRBJ2-1; TRBD2 matches 12 bases. Germline V gene data show CDR1 as GTSNPN and CDR2 as SVGIG (reference sequence). After removal of 2 bases from V and 7 bases from J, the junction contained 6 bases not matched to a gene. The CDR3 totals 15 residues. The CDR3 DNA reads as TGTGCCTGGAGTAGGGGCGGGACTAGCGGGAATGAGCAGTTCTTC. Its protein product is CAWSRGGTSGNEQFF.

This clone was observed a handful of times. The V and J genes are TRBV6-5 and TRBJ2-4; 7 bases align to TRBD2. The J segment lost 1 base and the V segment lost 10 bases, leaving 10 bases of the junction unmatched. CDR3 length equals 15 residues. Per the germline V gene, CDR1 is MNHEY and CDR2 is SVGAGI. The CDR3 DNA reads as TGTGCCACTAAGATCAGGGAGGGGGCCAAAAACATTCAGTACTTC. Translated, it gives CATKIREGAKNIQYF.

The table lists this clone with many counts. The V gene is TRBV11-2, the J gene TRBJ2-6; weak D call: TRBD2 (6 bases). From germline, CDR1 is SGHAT and CDR2 FQNNGV. The CDR3 is 17 amino acids. Trimming cost V 3 bases and J 5 bases, with 17 bases left between them. Here the CDR3 reads CASSLEGGIGWANVLTF. In DNA form, the CDR3 reads TGTGCCAGCAGCTTGGAGGGCGGGATAGGCTGGGCCAACGTCCTGACTTTC.

This clone was seen many times. This chain uses TRBV6-1 with TRBJ2-7; D is possibly TRBD1 (6 bases). Trimming took 1 base from V and 5 from J, leaving 21 bases between them. Germline V gene sequence: CDR1 MNHNS, CDR2 SASEGT. CDR3 length: 17 amino acids. The CDR3 region is CASSEDPTGVRKHEQYF. The CDR3 region has the DNA TGTGCCAGCAGTGAAGACCCGACAGGAGTACGGAAGCACGAGCAGTACTTC.

This chain connects TRBV7-9 to TRBJ1-2, with 7 bases fitting TRBD1. CDR3 size: 14 residues. Germline lookup yields CDR1 SEHNR and CDR2 FQNEAQ (reference sequence). V dropped 5 bases and J dropped 4; count of bases not matched to a gene: 7. The CDR3 DNA follows: TGTGCCAGCAGCCACCGGGACAGCGGCTATGGCTACACCTTC. This encodes CASSHRDSGYGYTF.

This clone was counted once. V gene TRBV30 combines with J gene TRBJ1-5, with D uncertain. The CDR3 runs 15 residues. V gave up 0 bases and J gave up 2 bases, with 11 bases separating them. Germline V gene sequence: CDR1 GTSNPN, CDR2 SVGIG (reference sequence). In DNA, the CDR3 is TGTGCCTGGAGTGTAGGGTCTTTGGGCAATCAGCCCCAGCATTTT. Its protein product is CAWSVGSLGNQPQHF.

The V call is TRBV27, the J call TRBJ2-1; 8 nucleotides match TRBD1. J was trimmed by 5 bases and V by 2 bases; bases with no gene match: 2. The CDR3 extends over 14 amino acids. Germline values: CDR1 MNHEY, CDR2 SMNVEV (reference sequence). CDR3 residues: CASSLAGGDNEQFF. CDR3 DNA: TGTGCCAGCAGTTTAGCAGGGGGCGACAATGAGCAGTTCTTC.

This clone occurred a few times. This chain links TRBV6-6 with TRBJ2-7, with D perhaps being TRBD1 or TRBD2 (7 bases each). This CDR3 comprises 15 residues. V was cut by 0 bases and J by 3 bases, with 12 bases left in between. CDR1 and CDR2 from the germline V gene are MNHNY and SVGAGI (reference sequence). The CDR3 DNA is TGTGCCAGCAGTTACTCGGGACAGCGGGACTACGAGCAGTACGTC. Encoded protein: CASSYSGQRDYEQYV.

This clone showed up just a few times. The chain is built from TRBV6-6 and TRBJ1-4; a possible D gene is TRBD1 (5 bases). Germline lookup yields CDR1 MNHNY and CDR2 SVGAGI (reference sequence). The length of the CDR3 is 12 residues. Between the trimmed V and J ends, which lost 7 bases and 10 bases, there was a span of 13 bases. This chain's CDR3 is CASKAQGGKLFF. CDR3 sequence (DNA): TGTGCCAGCAAAGCGCAGGGAGGAAAACTGTTTTTT.

The J gene is TRBJ2-1, the V gene TRBV30; TRBD2 might be the D (7 bases). Deletions cut 1 base from V and 5 bases from J, with 15 bases between. This CDR3 is built from 15 residues. Germline V gene lookup returns CDR1 GTSNPN and CDR2 SVGIG (reference sequence). CDR3 bases: TGTGCCTGGAGTGGAGGGGGACTATATCACAATGAGCAGTTCTTC. This codes for CAWSGGGLYHNEQFF.

This clone came up many times. The chain joins TRBV7-6 to TRBJ2-7; 7 bases agree with TRBD1. Germline V CDR1 and CDR2: SGHVS, FNYEAQ. This CDR3 contains 15 residues. Trimming at V came to 4 bases and at J to 3 bases, leaving 9 bases not matched to a gene. As DNA, the CDR3 is TGTGCCAGCAGCTCAATTGACAGGGCAAACTACGAGCAGTACTTC. It specifies CASSSIDRANYEQYF.

This clone was found a few times. V is TRBV21-1 and J is TRBJ2-2. TRBV21-1 represents a pseudogene. This CDR3 contains 10 residues. The CDR3 nucleotides are TGTGCCAGCAGGGGCGGGGAGCTGTTTTTT. Amino acids: CASRGGELFF.

This chain connects TRBV11-2 to TRBJ2-1, with a tentative D call TRBD2 (5 bases). From germline, CDR1 is SGHAT and CDR2 FQNNGV. The V end lost 1 base, the J end lost 3 bases, and 7 bases lay between the germline ends. CDR3 length equals 14 residues. CDR3 DNA sequence: TGTGCCAGCAGCTTAGGAGGGCTCTACAATGAGCAGTTCTTC. Translation: CASSLGGLYNEQFF.

The chain is built from TRBV9 and TRBJ2-3; 10 nucleotides match TRBD2. This CDR3 comprises 16 residues. J gave up 3 bases and V 0 bases, and 4 bases lay outside the gene matches. Germline values: CDR1 SGDLS, CDR2 YYNGEE. CDR3 sequence reads: CASSVVASGGTDTQYF. The CDR3, as DNA: TGTGCCAGCAGCGTAGTGGCTAGCGGGGGTACAGATACGCAGTATTTT.

This clone was seen many times. The gene calls are TRBV19 and TRBJ1-2, with no clear D. The CDR3 runs 14 residues. Germline CDR1 and CDR2: LNHDA and SQIVND (reference sequence). The V gene lost 7 bases and the J gene lost 5 bases, with 17 bases spanning the gap. The CDR3 coding sequence is TGTGCCAGTACCCCCATGCGGTCATCTTATGGCTACACCTTC. The encoded protein is CASTPMRSSYGYTF.

This chain connects TRBV6-5 to TRBJ2-4, with D unresolved. The V end lost 5 bases, the J end lost 2 bases, and 7 bases lay between the germline ends. Germline V gives CDR1 MNHEY, CDR2 SVGAGI. The CDR3 consists of 13 residues. The CDR3 reads CASSEGSKNIQYF. In nucleotides, the CDR3 is TGTGCCAGCAGTGAAGGTTCCAAAAACATTCAGTACTTC.

In its sample, this clone was seen a few times. The chain links TRBV5-1 to TRBJ2-1; D unclear. V was shortened by 6 bases and J by 5 bases, with 12 bases between the two germline ends. Germline-derived CDR1 and CDR2 are SGHRS and YFSETQ. The CDR3 loop spans 13 amino acids. CDR3 protein: CASNGVSDNEQFF. DNA for the CDR3: TGCGCCAGCAATGGGGTTTCCGACAATGAGCAGTTCTTC.

V is TRBV11-2 and J is TRBJ2-7; TRBD1 matches at 10 bases. Germline loops: CDR1 SGHAT, CDR2 FQNNGV. Trimming at V came to 1 base and at J to 2 bases, leaving 8 bases not matched to a gene. The CDR3 is 17 residues long. The CDR3 here is CASSLVLSGTGAYEQYF. CDR3 nucleotide sequence: TGTGCCAGCAGCTTAGTCTTGTCCGGGACAGGGGCCTACGAGCAGTACTTC.

The chain employs TRBV14 and TRBJ1-2; possibly TRBD1 for D (5 bases). The CDR3 length is 15 residues. Germline V gene sequence: CDR1 SGHDN, CDR2 FVKESK. The germline V and J ends were trimmed by 0 bases and 5 bases, with 13 bases remaining between them. The CDR3 reads CASSQDEGGGYGYTF. In DNA form, the CDR3 reads TGTGCCAGCAGCCAAGATGAGGGCGGGGGATATGGCTACACCTTC.

Only a few counts were recorded for this clone. CDR3 bases: TGTGCCAGCAGTTTAGAGAGCGGGAGTCACACCGGGGAGCTGTTTTTT. It translates to CASSLESGSHTGELFF. J is TRBJ2-2 and V is TRBV27; 8 nucleotides agree with TRBD2. The CDR3 has 16 amino acids. The germline CDR1 and CDR2 sequences are MNHEY and SMNVEV (reference sequence). Unmatched junction bases numbered 5, after V lost 2 bases and J lost 3 bases.

On this clone: The same CDR3 arises from other DNA sequences in this sample as well. The chain is built from TRBV5-1 and TRBJ2-3; TRBD2 aligns across 10 bases. CDR3 size: 15 residues. After removal of 4 bases from V and 3 bases from J, the junction contained 5 bases not matched to a gene. Per germline, CDR1 SGHRS and CDR2 YFSETQ. In DNA, the CDR3 is TGCGCCAGCAGCCTAGCGGGAGTTGGGACAGATACGCAGTATTTT. Amino acid sequence: CASSLAGVGTDTQYF.

CDR3 nucleotides: TGTGCCAGTAGTCAACCCGGACGGAGGAACACTGAAGCTTTCTTT. Translated: CASSQPGRRNTEAFF. The chain links TRBV19 to TRBJ1-1; the D is unclear. Germline V gene sequence: CDR1 LNHDA, CDR2 SQIVND (reference sequence). The CDR3 totals 15 residues. V was trimmed by 5 bases and J by 1 base, leaving 14 bases between them.

This clone was observed a handful of times. The chain has TRBV9 and TRBJ2-5; 8 nucleotides match TRBD2. V gave up 1 base and J gave up 5 bases; unmatched junction bases: 13. This CDR3 is 17 amino acids long. Germline V gene lookup returns CDR1 SGDLS and CDR2 YYNGEE. DNA for the CDR3: TGTGCCAGCAGCGTAACAGCGGGAGTGGAGGGAGGGGAGACCCAGTACTTC. Its translation: CASSVTAGVEGGETQYF.

This clone was observed many times. The J gene is TRBJ2-5, the V gene TRBV5-6, with D perhaps matching TRBD2 (6 bases). V lost 3 bases, J lost 0 bases, and 9 bases lay in between. Per germline, CDR1 SGHDT and CDR2 YYEEEE. The CDR3 has 14 residues. The CDR3 is CASSSLAHQETQYF. The CDR3 DNA sequence: TGTGCCAGCAGCTCCCTAGCGCACCAAGAGACCCAGTACTTC.

This chain uses TRBV5-1 with TRBJ2-5, with TRBD1 matching 8 bases. Germline V gene data show CDR1 as SGHRS and CDR2 as YFSETQ. This CDR3 has 15 residues. The V gene end was trimmed by 0 bases and the J gene end by 5 bases; junction bases not matched to a gene: 6. CDR3 DNA sequence: TGCGCCAGCAGCTTGGTCGCCAGGGGGCACGAGACCCAGTACTTC. This encodes CASSLVARGHETQYF. Full variable domain (missing parts from reference TRBV5-1 and TRBJ2-5): KAGVTQTPRYLIKTRGQQVTLSCSPISGHRSVSWYQQTPGQGLQFLFEYFSETQRNKGNFPGRFSGRQFSNSRSEMNVSTLELGDSALYLCASSLVARGHETQYFGPGTRLLVL.